Following are 30 T cell receptor beta chains from one sample sequenced in a study of cytomegalovirus exposure and HLA in healthy donors. Amplification used 60 Vbeta primers and 13 Jbeta primers. The protocol was immunoSEQ multiplex PCR, while the TCRdb copy is restricted to in-frame clones and leaves out a portion. This sample's table has around 200,000 clones. The specimen sequenced was PBMCs. Receptors originate from a girl between 2 and 10 years old in good health and CMV-seropositive.

The genes are TRBV11-2 and TRBJ2-7, with a tentative D call TRBD2 (5 bases). In germline, CDR1 is SGHAT, CDR2 FQNNGV. The CDR3 consists of 17 residues. The V end lost 2 bases, the J end lost 0 bases, and 17 bases lay between the germline ends. The CDR3 loop is CASSLYIRAGPSYEQYF. In DNA form, the CDR3 reads TGTGCCAGCAGCTTATATATTCGGGCGGGCCCCTCCTACGAGCAGTACTTC.

The chain uses TRBV18 and TRBJ2-7, with a weak D call TRBD1 (8 bases). V was shortened by 2 bases and J by 3 bases, with 14 bases between the two germline ends. Germline values: CDR1 KGHSH, CDR2 LQKENI. The CDR3 is 15 amino acids. This CDR3 is CASSPTDREGYEQYF. The CDR3 region has the DNA TGTGCCAGCTCACCAACGGACAGGGAGGGCTACGAGCAGTACTTC.

This chain connects TRBV10-3 to TRBJ2-3; 9 positions match TRBD2. In germline, CDR1 is ENHRY, CDR2 SYGVKD. The ends lost 8 bases at V and 2 bases at J; junction bases unmatched: 11. The CDR3 is 16 amino acids. CDR3: CAIGEASGILTDTQYF. The CDR3 region has the DNA TGTGCCATCGGGGAGGCTAGCGGGATCCTCACAGATACGCAGTATTTT.

The chain links TRBV28 to TRBJ1-1; D uncertain. The germline V and J ends were trimmed by 7 bases and 4 bases, with 4 bases remaining between them. The CDR3 runs to 10 residues. Per germline, CDR1 MDHEN and CDR2 SYDVKM. The CDR3 DNA follows: TGTGCCAGCATCAGCACTGAAGCTTTCTTT. Translating it yields CASISTEAFF.

This chain links TRBV7-9 with TRBJ1-1; TRBD1 agrees at 7 bases. This CDR3 is built from 13 residues. With 4 bases clipped from V and 2 bases from J, the junction kept 1 base outside the gene matches. Germline CDR1 and CDR2: SEHNR and FQNEAQ (reference sequence). CDR3 nucleotide sequence: TGTGCCAGCAGCTACAGGGGAAACACTGAAGCTTTCTTT. Translation gives CASSYRGNTEAFF.

The chain recombines TRBV20-1 with TRBJ2-7; TRBD2 matches at 7 bases. The length of the CDR3 is 11 residues. CDR1 and CDR2 from the germline V gene are DFQATT and SNEGSKA (reference sequence). After removal of 5 bases from V and 2 bases from J, the junction contained 0 bases not matched to a gene. The CDR3 DNA is TGCAGTGCTGGGGGGGCCTACGAGCAGTACTTC. Its translation is CSAGGAYEQYF.

This sequence joins TRBV19 and TRBJ2-1, with 9 positions matching TRBD2. Germline V CDR1 and CDR2: LNHDA, SQIVND (reference sequence). This CDR3 has 18 amino acids. V was pared by 7 bases and J by 3 bases, with 16 bases of the junction left unmatched. The CDR3 DNA is TGTGCCAGTATAAATAGCGGGAGAGGGAGTACGGTCTACAATGAGCAGTTCTTC. Its translation is CASINSGRGSTVYNEQFF.

This chain joins TRBV18 and TRBJ1-4; TRBD1 might be the D (5 bases). The ends were cut back, 2 bases at V and 7 bases at J, with 17 bases in the middle. The CDR3 sequence is 16 residues long. Germline V gene lookup returns CDR1 KGHSH and CDR2 LQKENI. CDR3 DNA: TGTGCCAGCTCACCAGGCCCCGCGGGGCTAGCTGAAAAACTGTTTTTT. It translates to CASSPGPAGLAEKLFF.

V gene TRBV5-6 combines with J gene TRBJ2-3, with TRBD1 as a possible D gene (6 bases). The V gene lost 0 bases and the J gene lost 5 bases, with 16 bases spanning the gap. This CDR3 region has 16 residues. Germline V gene lookup returns CDR1 SGHDT and CDR2 YYEEEE. In nucleotides, the CDR3 is TGTGCCAGCAGCTTGGGAGTACCGGGACACCAAGATACGCAGTATTTT. As protein: CASSLGVPGHQDTQYF.

The chain couples TRBV5-1 to TRBJ2-1; 13 positions match TRBD2. The CDR3 runs 15 residues. Trimming at V came to 3 bases and at J to 7 bases, leaving 4 bases not matched to a gene. From germline, CDR1 is SGHRS and CDR2 YFSETQ. The DNA for the CDR3 is TGCGCCAGCAGCTATGGACTAGCGGGAGCGAATGAGCAGTTCTTC. Translating it yields CASSYGLAGANEQFF.

The chain carries TRBV28 and TRBJ1-5; TRBD1 matches 7 bases. Germline V gene lookup returns CDR1 MDHEN and CDR2 SYDVKM. The CDR3 covers 15 residues. V was clipped by 7 bases and J by 4 bases; unmatched bases: 10. The CDR3 loop is CASTSGQVPNQPQHF. In nucleotides, the CDR3 is TGTGCCAGCACATCAGGACAGGTTCCTAATCAGCCCCAGCATTTT. The complete variable domain, with remaining parts taken from reference TRBV28 and TRBJ1-5, reads DVKVTQSSRYLVKRTGEKVFLECVQDMDHENMFWYRQDPGLGLRLIYFSYDVKMKEKGDIPEGYSVSREKKERFSLILESASTNQTSMYLCASTSGQVPNQPQHFGDGTRLSIL.

This chain connects TRBV7-2 to TRBJ2-5, with 7 bases identical to TRBD2. Germline trimming cut 5 bases from V and 5 bases from J; bases unmatched to any gene: 11. This CDR3 region has 15 residues. CDR1 and CDR2 (germline): SGHTA, FQGNSA. The CDR3: CASSRPGGIQETQYF. The CDR3 coding sequence is TGTGCCAGCAGCCGACCCGGGGGGATACAGGAGACCCAGTACTTC.

CDR3 residues: CASSVTGGSYEQYF. Here the CDR3 DNA reads TGTGCCAGCAGCGTGACAGGGGGCTCCTACGAGCAGTACTTC. The V gene is TRBV7-2, the J gene TRBJ2-7; 9 bases line up with TRBD1. Trimming at V came to 5 bases and at J to 0 bases, leaving 2 bases not matched to a gene. The CDR3 contains 14 residues. Germline loops: CDR1 SGHTA, CDR2 FQGNSA.

The CDR3 sequence is CASSIVGPARQAFF. The CDR3 bases are TGTGCCAGTAGTATAGTGGGCCCCGCGCGACAAGCTTTCTTT. The chain carries TRBV19 and TRBJ1-1; no clear D. The CDR3 loop spans 14 amino acids. Germline CDR1 reads LNHDA; CDR2 reads SQIVND (reference sequence). Trimming stripped 1 base from V and 9 bases from J, with 15 bases between. The variable domain in full, completed from reference TRBV19 and TRBJ1-1, reads DGGITQSPKYLFRKEGQNVTLSCEQNLNHDAMYWYRQDPGQGLRLIYYSQIVNDFQKGDIAEGYSVSREKKESFPLTVTSAQKNPTAFYLCASSIVGPARQAFFGQGTRLTVV.

The chain has TRBV10-3 and TRBJ2-2, with D perhaps TRBD1 (5 bases). Germline assignment: CDR1 ENHRY and CDR2 SYGVKD. This CDR3 comprises 13 residues. Between the trimmed V and J ends, which lost 10 bases and 6 bases, there was a span of 15 bases. As DNA, the CDR3 is TGTGCCACCTTAACCACAGGTCCCGGGGAGCTGTTTTTT. It translates to CATLTTGPGELFF.

J is TRBJ2-6 and V is TRBV10-1; TRBD2 might be the D (5 bases). The CDR3 totals 17 residues. With 3 bases removed from V and 0 bases from J, the gap between germline ends came to 12 bases. Germline V gene lookup returns CDR1 WNHNN and CDR2 SYGVQD (reference sequence). CDR3 protein: CASSERRVVSGANVLTF. The DNA of the CDR3 is TGCGCCAGCAGTGAACGGCGGGTGGTCTCTGGGGCCAACGTCCTGACTTTC.

J is TRBJ2-1 and V is TRBV28, with D tentatively TRBD2 (6 bases). CDR1 is MDHEN and CDR2 is SYDVKM in the germline V gene. This CDR3 has 13 amino acids. Deletions cut 7 bases from V and 9 bases from J, with 16 bases between. CDR3 nucleotide sequence: TGTGCCAGCACCACGGGAGTAGGCCCTGAGCAGTTCTTC. Protein sequence: CASTTGVGPEQFF.

The V gene is TRBV5-6, the J gene TRBJ2-5, with 10 positions matching TRBD1. V was clipped by 4 bases and J by 4 bases; unmatched bases: 13. Germline CDR1 reads SGHDT; CDR2 reads YYEEEE. CDR3 length: 17 amino acids. CDR3 sequence reads: CASSPNSDRGRSETQYF. The CDR3 region has the DNA TGTGCCAGCAGCCCGAATTCCGACAGGGGGCGGTCAGAGACCCAGTACTTC.

V is TRBV5-5 and J is TRBJ1-5; 10 positions match TRBD1. Per germline, CDR1 SGHKS and CDR2 YYEKEE (reference sequence). The CDR3 runs 17 residues. The V and J ends lost 3 bases and 1 base, in that order; junction bases with no gene match: 7. The CDR3 nucleotides are TGTGCCAGCAGCTCCGGGACAGGGGCTGGGAGCAATCAGCCCCAGCATTTT. This encodes CASSSGTGAGSNQPQHF.

The chain is built from TRBV29-1 and TRBJ2-3; 8 bases are a match to TRBD2. The CDR3 extends over 13 amino acids. Trimming removed 4 bases from V and 0 bases from J; junction bases left unmatched: 0. CDR1 and CDR2 from the germline V gene are SQVTM and ANQGSEA. As DNA, the CDR3 is TGCAGCGTTGGGACTAGCAGCACAGATACGCAGTATTTT. Translating it yields CSVGTSSTDTQYF.

V usage is TRBV30 and J usage is TRBJ2-6; 7 nucleotides align to TRBD1. Germline CDR1 and CDR2: GTSNPN and SVGIG (reference sequence). The CDR3 runs 17 residues. After removal of 1 base from V and 0 bases from J, the junction contained 6 bases not matched to a gene. As DNA, the CDR3 is TGTGCCTGGAGTGGGGGGACAGATCCCTCTGGGGCCAACGTCCTGACTTTC. Translating gives CAWSGGTDPSGANVLTF.

The chain carries TRBV28 and TRBJ1-5; D perhaps matches TRBD1 (5 bases). The V end lost 3 bases, the J end lost 7 bases, and 16 bases lay between the germline ends. The CDR3 runs 15 residues. Germline V gene lookup returns CDR1 MDHEN and CDR2 SYDVKM. The CDR3 DNA is TGTGCCAGCAGTTTCTCACTGGGGCCTGGGCAGCCCCAGCATTTT. Translated, it gives CASSFSLGPGQPQHF.

The chain employs TRBV19 and TRBJ2-3; TRBD1 might be the D (5 bases). The CDR3 has 13 amino acids. The V gene lost 5 bases and the J gene lost 2 bases, with 8 bases spanning the gap. CDR1 is LNHDA, CDR2 SQIVND, per germline (reference sequence). The CDR3 bases are TGTGCCAGTAGTTGGACACCCACAGATACGCAGTATTTT. Translated: CASSWTPTDTQYF.

The gene calls are TRBV28 and TRBJ2-3, with 9 nucleotides matching TRBD2. CDR3 length equals 15 residues. Germline V gene sequence: CDR1 MDHEN, CDR2 SYDVKM. Trimming cost V 5 bases and J 0 bases; bases outside gene matches: 3. CDR3 sequence reads: CASSPGLASTDTQYF. As DNA, the CDR3 is TGTGCCAGCAGTCCGGGACTAGCTAGCACAGATACGCAGTATTTT.

This sequence joins TRBV18 and TRBJ1-3; 7 bases fit TRBD1. This CDR3 comprises 18 residues. Looked up from germline, CDR1 is KGHSH and CDR2 is LQKENI. Germline trimming cut 1 base from V and 0 bases from J; bases unmatched to any gene: 9. Written as DNA, the CDR3 is TGTGCCAGCTCACCACTAACCGGGACAGCAAGCTCTGGAAACACCATATATTTT. This codes for CASSPLTGTASSGNTIYF. The entire variable domain, with the rest obtained from reference TRBV18 and TRBJ1-3, is as follows: NAGVMQNPRHLVRRRGQEARLRCSPMKGHSHVYWYRQLPEEGLKFMVYLQKENIIDESGMPKERFSAEFPKEGPSILRIQQVVRGDSAAYFCASSPLTGTASSGNTIYFGEGSWLTVV.

The CDR3 sequence is CASSLWPGQGGNQPQHF. The CDR3 DNA is TGTGCCAGCAGTTTATGGCCAGGGCAGGGGGGCAATCAGCCCCAGCATTTT. The genes are TRBV28 and TRBJ1-5; 7 bases fit TRBD1. Germline CDR1 is MDHEN and CDR2 is SYDVKM. This CDR3 is 17 amino acids long. V was pared by 0 bases and J by 2 bases, with 7 bases of the junction left unmatched.

The chain uses TRBV4-1 and TRBJ1-1; TRBD1 matches 7 bases. The CDR3 extends over 15 amino acids. V shed 4 bases, J shed 9 bases, and the junction held 14 bases outside the gene matches. The germline V gene encodes CDR1 MGHRA and CDR2 YSYEKL. The CDR3 spells CASSRPGDRVSQAFF. The CDR3, as DNA: TGCGCCAGCAGCCGACCGGGGGACAGAGTTTCCCAAGCTTTCTTT.

This rearrangement joins TRBV9 to TRBJ1-2, with no clear D. The CDR3 is made up of 13 amino acids. V gave up 3 bases and J gave up 11 bases, with 17 bases separating them. CDR1 SGDLS and CDR2 YYNGEE come from the germline V gene. The CDR3 nucleotides are TGTGCCAGCAGCGCCCGACTGGACCCGGGATACACCTTC. This sequence encodes CASSARLDPGYTF.

The rearrangement uses TRBV27 and TRBJ2-5; 7 bases are a match to TRBD1. CDR3 length equals 14 residues. Germline CDR1 reads MNHEY; CDR2 reads SMNVEV (reference sequence). The V gene end was trimmed by 3 bases and the J gene end by 2 bases; junction bases not matched to a gene: 3. The CDR3 region is CASSLGTAQETQYF. The CDR3 DNA is TGTGCCAGCAGTTTGGGGACAGCACAAGAGACCCAGTACTTC.

This chain uses TRBV9 with TRBJ2-2; the D is unclear. V gave up 4 bases and J gave up 5 bases, with 3 bases separating them. This CDR3 comprises 11 residues. Germline V gene data show CDR1 as SGDLS and CDR2 as YYNGEE. In nucleotides, the CDR3 is TGTGCCAGCAGCACTACCGGGGAGCTGTTTTTT. Translated, it gives CASSTTGELFF. Using reference TRBV9 and TRBJ2-2 for the parts outside the CDR3, the full variable domain is DSGVTQTPKHLITATGQRVTLRCSPRSGDLSVYWYQQSLDQGLQFLIQYYNGEERAKGNILERFSAQQFPDLHSELNLSSLELGDSALYFCASSTTGELFFGEGSRLTVL.